A selection of T cell receptor beta chains follows, all from one sample in a study of blood T cell repertoires in COVID-19. Libraries were prepared by immunoSEQ multiplex PCR; TCRdb keeps only in-frame clonotypes and omits some of them. The sample contains more than 200,000 clones, around 80% of which appear only once. The sequencing input was PBMCs or T cells enriched from blood (not recorded which). These receptors originate from a woman aged 40 to 50 with acute COVID-19. The conserved cysteine and the conserved F or W are not part of the CDR3 here. A D gene is named only where the DNA matches it firmly.

ASSLGGGELF,NA,TRBV27
ASSRSTGARSQPQH,TRBD1,TRBV28
ASSLALRAGLAKNIQY,TRBD2,TRBV7-2
ASSRDQGTNSPLH,NA,TRBV28
SVGGGRDTEAF,NA,TRBV29-1
ASSLAGGLGADTQY,TRBD2,TRBV5-4
ASTPTGVLNTEAF,TRBD1,TRBV19
ASSVTGSNQPQH,TRBD1,TRBV19
ASSQEGAWGYT,NA,TRBV3-1/TRBV3-2
AIEKGLAGGIYNEQF,TRBD2,TRBV28
ASSPEFSEVTETQY,NA,TRBV5-1
ATSRDLDGEQY,NA,TRBV15
ASSLRQPGGELF,NA,TRBV7-3
ASGGARETQY,NA,TRBV12-3/TRBV12-4
ASSVALLSGGSTDTQY,TRBD2,TRBV9
ATSDRDRGGYT,TRBD1,TRBV24-1
ASSLPMTRETQY,NA,TRBV7-2
ASSSIRDTLH,NA,TRBV12-3/TRBV12-4
ASSETARSMYSNQPQH,NA,TRBV6-1
SVETGNGYT,NA,TRBV29-1
ASTTGTLRKNIQY,NA,TRBV6-5
ASSISGGGETQY,NA,TRBV11-2
SVDRLGTDTQY,NA,TRBV29-1
ASSMLAGDEQY,TRBD2,TRBV19
ASSAGQGTAARGYT,TRBD1,TRBV11-2
ASSAGQTNEKLF,NA,TRBV9
ASSSGTGGFKDTQY,TRBD1,TRBV7-3
ASSEPAADTQY,NA,TRBV6-1
ASSLRGAGGVTDTQY,TRBD2,TRBV7-2
ASSLLEGEQF,NA,TRBV11-3
ASSLGRRYTEAF,NA,TRBV5-6
ASSKDRDNSPLH,TRBD1,TRBV5-1
ASSASPLGTGDGYT,TRBD1,TRBV27
ASSDPYSGNTIY,NA,TRBV10-1
ASYSVGQEAF,TRBD1,TRBV18
ASAIWGTGHYEQY,TRBD1,TRBV12-5
ASSPVGRALDYGYT,NA,TRBV28
ASSPPDRGVNSPLH,TRBD1,TRBV28
ASSLQGIPD,NA,TRBV7-9
ASSLGGSGNTIY,NA,TRBV6-5
ASSLGANSYEQY,NA,TRBV7-2
SVGLLAGYNEQF,TRBD2,TRBV29-1
ASSFAGGRTDTQY,NA,TRBV5-5
ASKDRMSANTEAF,NA,TRBV10-1
ASKVSWIGTSGDAGVGTQY,NA,TRBV21-1
ASSHGTATGELF,TRBD1,TRBV5-1
ASSSGLSGRSPLH,NA,TRBV6-2/TRBV6-3
ASSVFRSNQPQH,NA,TRBV2
ASSPQPNSNQPQH,NA,TRBV3-1/TRBV3-2
ATSRTGGRQETQY,TRBD1,TRBV15
ASSQLPGQSNEKLF,TRBD1,TRBV4-1